This T cell receptor (beta chain) originates from a study of CD8+ T cells in alopecia areata. Study observations and caveats: Whether baseline CD8+ expansion is linked to response remains uncertain, given a single nonresponder.

Extraction of RNA preceded its reverse transcription into cDNA, which served as the sequencing template. The data were produced by immunoSEQ multiplex PCR, yet TCRdb's version contains in-frame clones alone and is incomplete. In the table there are some 240,000 clones, around 57% of which are singletons. Regarding treatment: oral pan-JAK inhibitor, 5-10 mg twice daily. A note on this clone: Antigen specificity is unknown.

The CDR3 contains 16 residues. Losses at the gene ends were 5 bases for V and 4 bases for J; bases not matched to a gene: 8. Germline V gene lookup returns CDR1 LNHDA and CDR2 SQIVND (reference sequence). This sequence originates from a human donor with alopecia areata. The material sequenced was CD4+ T cells sorted from blood, taken at week 4, from a patient treated with tofacitinib. The chain links TRBV19 to TRBJ2-2; TRBD1 matches at 9 bases. CDR3 protein: CASSPYRGRSTGELFF. The CDR3 coding sequence is TGTGCCAGTAGTCCGTACAGGGGGCGCTCCACCGGGGAGCTGTTTTTT.